This TCR beta chain was observed in a study of cytomegalovirus exposure and HLA in healthy donors. Study at large: As released early, the data held around 80 million unique TCRs from HLA-typed donors.

Overall study findings and caveats: Cytomegalovirus association was listed for roughly 160 TCR beta chains. CMV antigen specificity was confirmed in vitro for a few CMV-associated chains.

The CDR3 is 15 residues long. CDR1 MNHNS and CDR2 SASEGT come from the germline V gene. Trimming left V 5 bases short and J 5 bases short, with 16 bases between. A word on this clone: Its antigen is undetermined.

It was with 60 Vbeta and 13 Jbeta primers that the PCR ran. Measured with immunoSEQ multiplex PCR; TCRdb has only the in-frame clones, and not every one. This sample yields 150,000 or so clones, of which 75% to 80% are seen a single time; approximately 3.1% belongs to the top ten. The sample taken for sequencing was PBMCs. This clonotype was obtained from a middle-aged woman in good health and CMV-seronegative. The chain has TRBV6-1 and TRBJ1-5; D might be TRBD1 (5 bases). The CDR3 coding sequence is TGTGCCAGCAGTCAACCTCCAGGGAGGGATCAGCCCCAGCATTTT. This translates into CASSQPPGRDQPQHF.